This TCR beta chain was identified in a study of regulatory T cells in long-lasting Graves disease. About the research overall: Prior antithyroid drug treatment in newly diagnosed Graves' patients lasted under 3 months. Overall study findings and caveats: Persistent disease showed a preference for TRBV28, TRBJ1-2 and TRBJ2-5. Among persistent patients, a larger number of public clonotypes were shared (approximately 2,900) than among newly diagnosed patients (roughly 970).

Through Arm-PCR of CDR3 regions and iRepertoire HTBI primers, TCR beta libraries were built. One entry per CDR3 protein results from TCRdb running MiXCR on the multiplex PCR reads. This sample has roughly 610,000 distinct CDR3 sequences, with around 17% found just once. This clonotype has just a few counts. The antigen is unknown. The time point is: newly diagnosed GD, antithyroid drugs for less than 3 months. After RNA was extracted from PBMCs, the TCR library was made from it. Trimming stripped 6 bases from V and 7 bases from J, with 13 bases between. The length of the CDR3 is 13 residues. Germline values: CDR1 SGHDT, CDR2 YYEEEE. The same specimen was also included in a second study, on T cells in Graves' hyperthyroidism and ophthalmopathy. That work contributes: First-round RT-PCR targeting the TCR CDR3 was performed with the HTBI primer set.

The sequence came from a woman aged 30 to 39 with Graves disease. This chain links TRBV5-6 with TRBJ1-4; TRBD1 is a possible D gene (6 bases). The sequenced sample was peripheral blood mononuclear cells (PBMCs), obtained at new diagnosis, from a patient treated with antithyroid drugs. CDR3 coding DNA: TGTGCCAGCAACCTAGGGGGGGTTGAAAAACTGTTTTTT. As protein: CASNLGGVEKLFF.